This T cell receptor (beta chain) originates from a study of blood T cell repertoires in COVID-19. The wider study: Both acute and convalescent COVID-19 samples were obtained from the United States, Italy and Spain. From T cells, B-cell-depleted T cells, or PBMCs came the material, which was cDNA or gDNA.

Some clones are missing from TCRdb's copy, which holds only in-frame ones; the method was immunoSEQ multiplex PCR. This table holds approximately 260,000 clones, about nine tenths found once. The receptor was isolated from a woman in her thirties or forties with acute or convalescent COVID-19. Sequenced: peripheral blood.

In DNA form, the CDR3 reads TGTGCCAGCAGCTTGGTCGGGACAGGAAACACCGGGGAGCTGTTTTTT. Translating it yields CASSLVGTGNTGELFF. The V and J genes are TRBV5-4 and TRBJ2-2, with 8 bases lining up with TRBD1. Germline V CDR1 and CDR2: SGHNT, YYREEE (reference sequence). V lost 0 bases and J lost 2; bases outside the gene matches: 3. There are 16 residues in the CDR3.